The T cell receptor beta chain under discussion was sequenced for a study of T cell changes during pregnancy in multiple sclerosis. Assay: immunoSEQ multiplex PCR; the TCRdb copy retains only in-frame clones and omits some. The data show some 80,000 clones, roughly 96% seen once. The CDR3 extends over 11 amino acids. Between the trimmed V and J ends, which lost 6 bases and 8 bases, there was a span of 13 bases. The germline V gene encodes CDR1 DFQATT and CDR2 SNEGSKA (reference sequence). This receptor was identified in a female donor with multiple sclerosis, enrolled in a pregnancy study. The V gene is TRBV20-1, the J gene TRBJ1-2; D is ambiguous. Sequenced here: peripheral blood, sampled in the second trimester of pregnancy. Here the CDR3 reads CSAERVEGYTF. The CDR3 DNA sequence: TGCAGTGCGGAGCGGGTGGAAGGCTACACCTTC.